This T cell receptor (beta chain) comes out of a study of long-term antiretroviral therapy in people with HIV. CDR1 is MNHNS and CDR2 is SASEGT in the germline V gene. CDR3 length: 15 amino acids. J gave up 6 bases and V 5 bases, and 6 bases lay outside the gene matches. The libraries were made with immunoSEQ v3.0 at survey level. Some clones are missing from TCRdb's copy, which holds only in-frame ones; the method was immunoSEQ multiplex PCR. The sample lists under 35,000 clones, roughly 85% seen once, with roughly 13% in the top ten. This TCR was sampled from a man younger than 30 with HIV. This sample comprised unsorted PBMCs, obtained 1.1 years after starting antiretroviral therapy. The chain employs TRBV6-1 and TRBJ1-5, with 11 nucleotides matching TRBD1. In DNA, the CDR3 is TGTGCCAGCAGTCCCCGGACAGGGGGCAGTCAGCCCCAGCATTTT. This sequence encodes CASSPRTGGSQPQHF.